A selection of T cell receptor beta chains follows, all from one sample in a study of blood T cells in healthy people across ages. Via MiXCR, TCRdb re-called the 5' RACE reads, giving one row per CDR3 protein. Of about 680,000 distinct CDR3 sequences listed, about half are singletons. Sequencing was performed on blood. The receptors were sampled from a woman aged 55-75 years in good health. Each CDR3 is given with its conserved first and last residue. The order of the fields is V gene, J gene, clone size, CDR3 protein. Only part of the rows carry a size: once, few, many, or a class if the clone is expanded.

>TRBV28|TRBJ2-1|NA
CASSPSGSINEQFF
>TRBV10-3|TRBJ2-1|NA
CAITTPTSGKNEQFF
>TRBV7-2|TRBJ2-7|once
CASSRLAGLSYEQYF
>TRBV7-2|TRBJ2-1|NA
CASSLRALPHEQFF
>TRBV29-1|TRBJ2-3|few
CSVDTGGSDTQYF
>TRBV24-1|TRBJ2-2|NA
CATSDFAQEGSGELFF
>TRBV28|TRBJ1-2|many
CASSTPRGGYGYTF
>TRBV10-3|TRBJ2-5|NA
CAIAPFDRAKTQYF
>TRBV28|TRBJ2-1|NA
CASSKQGAYEQFF
>TRBV20-1|TRBJ2-7|NA
CSAEMRGGSGPYEQYF
>TRBV7-9|TRBJ1-1|NA
CASSLVEGINTEAFF
>TRBV20-1|TRBJ1-1|NA
CSARDHARGDYTEAFF
>TRBV7-2|TRBJ2-7|NA
CASSLVLAATYEQYF